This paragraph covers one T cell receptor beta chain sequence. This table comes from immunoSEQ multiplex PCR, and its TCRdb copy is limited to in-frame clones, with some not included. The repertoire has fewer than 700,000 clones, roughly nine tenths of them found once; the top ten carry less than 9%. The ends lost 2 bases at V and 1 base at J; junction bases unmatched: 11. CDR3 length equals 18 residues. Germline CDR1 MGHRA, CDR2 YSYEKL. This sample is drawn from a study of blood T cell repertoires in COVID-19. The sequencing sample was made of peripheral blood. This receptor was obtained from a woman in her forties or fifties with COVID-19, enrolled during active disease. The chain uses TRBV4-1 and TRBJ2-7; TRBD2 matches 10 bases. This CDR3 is CASSQFLSSGSLSYEQYF. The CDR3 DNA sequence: TGCGCCAGCAGCCAATTCCTCTCTAGCGGGAGCCTGTCCTACGAGCAGTACTTC.